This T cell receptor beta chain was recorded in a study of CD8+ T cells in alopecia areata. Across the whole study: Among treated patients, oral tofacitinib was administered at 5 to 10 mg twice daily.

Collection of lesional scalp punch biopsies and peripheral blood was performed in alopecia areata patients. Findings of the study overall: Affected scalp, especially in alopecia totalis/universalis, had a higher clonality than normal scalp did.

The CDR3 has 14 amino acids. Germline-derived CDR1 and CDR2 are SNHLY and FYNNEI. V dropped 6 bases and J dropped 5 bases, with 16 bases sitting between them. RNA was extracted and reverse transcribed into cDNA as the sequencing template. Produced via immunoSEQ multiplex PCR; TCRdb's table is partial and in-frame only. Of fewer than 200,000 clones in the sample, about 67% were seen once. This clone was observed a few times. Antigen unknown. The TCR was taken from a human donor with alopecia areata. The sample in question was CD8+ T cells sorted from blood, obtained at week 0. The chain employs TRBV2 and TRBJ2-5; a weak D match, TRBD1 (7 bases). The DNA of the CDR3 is TGTGCCAGCAGGGGCGGGACAGCTATGGAGACCCAGTACTTC. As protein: CASRGGTAMETQYF.